The following is a T cell receptor beta chain sequence with its context. The antigen remains undetermined. The data originate from a study of T cell responses to AZD1222 COVID-19 vaccine. Findings and limits, study-wide: The number of AZD1222 recipients seropositive at baseline was only five to seven.

Measured with immunoSEQ multiplex PCR; TCRdb has only the in-frame clones, and not every one. The data hold some 73,000 clones, with 89% observed a single time. CDR3 length: 15 amino acids. From germline, CDR1 is SGHDT and CDR2 YYEEEE. Trimming removed 2 bases from V and 6 bases from J, with 15 bases in between. The source material was peripheral blood, sampled 28 days after the second AZD1222 dose. The chain uses TRBV5-6 and TRBJ2-4; the D gene could be TRBD1 or TRBD2 (5 bases each). The TCR originated in an adult who received the AZD1222 COVID-19 vaccine. CDR3 in amino acids: CASSLYDRGLNIQYF. The CDR3 bases are TGTGCCAGCAGCTTATACGACAGAGGGTTAAACATTCAGTACTTC.